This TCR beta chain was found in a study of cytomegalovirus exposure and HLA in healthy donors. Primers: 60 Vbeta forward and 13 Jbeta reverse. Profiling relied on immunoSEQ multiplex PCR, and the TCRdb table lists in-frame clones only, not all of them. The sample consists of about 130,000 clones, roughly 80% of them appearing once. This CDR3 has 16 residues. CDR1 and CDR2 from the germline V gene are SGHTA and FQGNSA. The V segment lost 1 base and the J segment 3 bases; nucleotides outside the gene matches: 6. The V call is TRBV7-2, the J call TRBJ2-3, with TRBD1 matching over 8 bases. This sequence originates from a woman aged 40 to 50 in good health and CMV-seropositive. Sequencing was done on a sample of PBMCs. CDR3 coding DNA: TGTGCCAGCAGCTTAGGGGTAGGACAGGGTACAGATACGCAGTATTTT. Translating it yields CASSLGVGQGTDTQYF.